These 3 T cell receptor beta chains originate from one sample sequenced in a study of T cell repertoires in cytomegalovirus infection. A single record per CDR3 protein comes from TCRdb applying MiXCR to the reads. Seen here are approximately 150,000 distinct CDR3 sequences, approximately 5.9% observed once, and the top ten hold roughly 18%. Sequenced input: PBMCs. Receptors originate from a human donor in good health (CMV status not recorded). Some clones in this sample may be carry-over from other donors' samples.

At least ten counts were recorded for this clonotype. The rearrangement uses TRBV7-2 and TRBJ2-7; 11 positions match TRBD2. Looked up from germline, CDR1 is SGHTA and CDR2 is FQGNSA. This CDR3 has 15 amino acids. V gave up 4 bases and J gave up 6 bases; unmatched junction bases: 8. CDR3 bases: TGTGCCAGCAGCTACTTTAGCGGGGGGGCCTCCGAGCAGTACTTC. Translation: CASSYFSGGASEQYF.

This clonotype was observed many times. The V and J genes are TRBV7-2 and TRBJ1-5; D possibly corresponds to TRBD1 (6 bases). The germline V gene encodes CDR1 SGHTA and CDR2 FQGNSA. Trimming stripped 4 bases from V and 2 bases from J, with 12 bases between. CDR3 size: 15 residues. The CDR3 protein is CASSSTPGGNQPQHF. DNA of the CDR3: TGTGCCAGCAGCTCGACCCCAGGGGGCAATCAGCCCCAGCATTTT.

This clonotype came up many times. The V call is TRBV23-1, the J call TRBJ2-2, with D perhaps TRBD1 (6 bases). TRBV23-1 is labeled an ORF, and its function is uncertain. V lost 6 bases to trimming and J lost 4 bases, with 15 bases between them. The CDR3 spans 15 residues. CDR3 residues: CASSPTGPPTGELFF. Here the CDR3 DNA reads TGCGCCAGCAGCCCGACAGGACCCCCCACCGGGGAGCTGTTTTTT.